Each of the 18 T cell receptor beta chains below was sequenced from the same sample in a study of CXCR3-negative and CXCR3-positive naive CD8 T cells. The study, taken as a whole, reports: Naive cells positive for CXCR3 carried more hydrophobic TRB CDR3s than CXCR3-negative ones.

Their antigen targets remain unknown. UMI-labeled TRB cDNA libraries were prepared by 5' RACE. TCRdb reanalyzed the 5' RACE reads, giving one entry per CDR3 protein sequence and no DNA. The repertoire shows some 54,000 distinct CDR3 sequences; the top ten hold about 0.57%. The source material was naive CXCR3+ CD8+ T cells from blood. The sample's subset: CD45RO-CCR7+CD27+CD95- naive CD8+ T cells expressing CXCR3 (TNR3+). These receptors were obtained from a human donor in good health. Some clones in this sample may be carry-over from other donors' samples.

The gene calls are TRBV10-3 and TRBJ2-1; TCRdb's assignment of TRBD1 cannot be checked, as there is no DNA. The CDR3 has 13 residues. The V gene's germline CDR1 is ENHRY and CDR2 SYGVKD. The CDR3 is CATLTGTDNEQFF.

The J gene is TRBJ2-3, the V gene TRBV13. The V gene's germline CDR1 is PRHDT and CDR2 FYEKMQ (reference sequence). This CDR3 contains 12 residues. This CDR3 is CASSFYRDTQYF.

J is TRBJ2-7 and V is TRBV19; lacking DNA, the TRBD1 call made by TCRdb goes unchecked. The CDR3 extends over 14 amino acids. Germline V gene sequence: CDR1 LNHDA, CDR2 SQIVND (reference sequence). The CDR3 sequence is CASSIERQGREQYF.

V usage is TRBV3-1 and J usage is TRBJ2-7; TCRdb proposes TRBD1, but this gene call is untestable without DNA. Germline CDR1 and CDR2: LGHDT and YNNKEL (reference sequence). There are 15 residues in the CDR3. CDR3 loop: CASSFEPGQGYEQYF.

The gene calls are TRBV7-3 and TRBJ2-1; there is no DNA to check the TCRdb D call of TRBD2. Germline lookup yields CDR1 SGHTA and CDR2 FQGTGA. CDR3 length equals 16 residues. The CDR3 sequence: CASSFNPASTSREQFF.

V is TRBV7-9 and J is TRBJ2-5. Germline assignment: CDR1 SEHNR and CDR2 FQNEAQ (reference sequence). CDR3 size: 16 residues. CDR3 sequence reads: CASSLLGYSFQETQYF.

The chain recombines TRBV5-1 with TRBJ1-4. CDR3 size: 19 residues. CDR1 SGHRS and CDR2 YFSETQ come from the germline V gene. The CDR3 loop is CASASGDGRDSATNEKLFF.

The rearrangement links TRBV6-2 or TRBV6-3 to TRBJ2-7; TCRdb outputs TRBD1, but without DNA this stays unchecked. CDR3 length: 16 amino acids. CDR1 is MNHEY and CDR2 is SVGEGT in the germline V gene. The CDR3 sequence is CASSYSRYRGAWEQYF.

V and J are TRBV4-1 and TRBJ1-1; checking the TCRdb D call of TRBD1 is not possible without DNA. The germline gives CDR1 MGHRA, CDR2 YSYEKL. The CDR3 is 15 amino acids. The chain's CDR3 is CASSRGAFRYTEAFF.

The V call is TRBV4-1, the J call TRBJ2-4. The CDR3 sequence is 14 residues long. Germline V lookup: CDR1 MGHRA, CDR2 YSYEKL. CDR3 loop: CASSQDAGFNAQYF.

CDR3 residues: CASSYGAGRPQHF. The chain employs TRBV19 and TRBJ1-5; TCRdb proposes TRBD1, but this gene call is untestable without DNA. Germline values: CDR1 LNHDA, CDR2 SQIVND (reference sequence). CDR3 length equals 13 residues.

The chain uses TRBV29-1 and TRBJ2-7. The V gene's germline CDR1 is SQVTM and CDR2 ANQGSEA. The CDR3 consists of 14 residues. CDR3: CSGVSDRGSYEQYF.

The rearrangement uses TRBV6-5 and TRBJ2-1; without DNA, the TCRdb call of TRBD1 cannot be checked. CDR1 MNHEY and CDR2 SVGAGI come from the germline V gene. There are 15 residues in the CDR3. The CDR3 spells CASSQGTGTYNEQFF.

V gene TRBV6-5 combines with J gene TRBJ2-5. Germline lookup yields CDR1 MNHEY and CDR2 SVGAGI. The CDR3 runs 13 residues. CDR3 residues: CASSYFIQETQYF.

This rearrangement joins TRBV29-1 to TRBJ2-1; the TCRdb call, TRBD1, lacks DNA for checking. Germline V gene data show CDR1 as SQVTM and CDR2 as ANQGSEA. The CDR3 consists of 14 residues. The CDR3 region is CSVPDRDYLGEQFF.

This chain links TRBV20-1 with TRBJ1-3; lacking DNA, the TRBD1 call made by TCRdb goes unchecked. CDR3 length equals 13 residues. The germline V gene encodes CDR1 DFQATT and CDR2 SNEGSKA (reference sequence). The CDR3 region is CSAPVPVQNTIYF.

V is TRBV12-3 or TRBV12-4 and J is TRBJ2-1; TCRdb selects TRBD1, and the lack of DNA leaves this call unchecked. The CDR3 runs to 15 residues. CDR3 sequence reads: CASRDARTGHNEQFF.

The V gene is TRBV7-6, the J gene TRBJ2-7; TCRdb indicates TRBD1, and absent DNA this call remains unverified. This CDR3 spans 19 amino acids. The germline gives CDR1 SGHVS, CDR2 FNYEAQ. CDR3 region: CASSLSPGQASYLSYEQYF.